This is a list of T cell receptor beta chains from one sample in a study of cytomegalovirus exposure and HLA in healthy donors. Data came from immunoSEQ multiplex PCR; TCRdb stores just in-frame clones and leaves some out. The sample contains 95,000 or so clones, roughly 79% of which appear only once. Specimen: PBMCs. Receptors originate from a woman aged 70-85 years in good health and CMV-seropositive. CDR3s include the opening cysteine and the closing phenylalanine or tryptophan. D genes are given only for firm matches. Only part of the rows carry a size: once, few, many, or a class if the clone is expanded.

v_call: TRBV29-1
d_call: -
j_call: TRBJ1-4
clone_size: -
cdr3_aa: CSVEEGPWANEKLFF
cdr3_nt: TGCAGCGTTGAGGAGGGACCCTGGGCTAATGAAAAACTGTTTTTT

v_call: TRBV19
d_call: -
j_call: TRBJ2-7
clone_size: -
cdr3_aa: CASSIRQGGYEQYF
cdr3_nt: TGTGCCAGTAGTATACGGCAGGGGGGCTACGAGCAGTACTTC

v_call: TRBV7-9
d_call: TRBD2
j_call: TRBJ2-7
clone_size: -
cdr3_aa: CASSVGLAGRTYEQYF
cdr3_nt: TGTGCCAGCAGCGTGGGACTAGCGGGAAGGACCTACGAGCAGTACTTC

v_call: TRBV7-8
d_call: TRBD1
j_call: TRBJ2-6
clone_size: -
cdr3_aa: CASSSTGGGANVLTF
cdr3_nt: TGTGCCAGCAGCTCTACAGGGGGAGGGGCCAACGTCCTGACTTTC

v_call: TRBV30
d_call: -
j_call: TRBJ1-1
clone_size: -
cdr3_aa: CAWTQYLSTEAFF
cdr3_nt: TGTGCCTGGACCCAATACCTGAGCACTGAAGCTTTCTTT

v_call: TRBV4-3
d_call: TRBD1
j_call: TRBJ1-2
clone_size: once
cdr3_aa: CASSQDRQGSGYTF
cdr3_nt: TGCGCCAGCAGCCAAGATCGACAGGGAAGCGGCTACACCTTC

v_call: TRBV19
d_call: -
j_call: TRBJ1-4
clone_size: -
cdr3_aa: CARHCATNEKLFF
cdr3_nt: TGTGCCCGCCACTGTGCAACTAATGAAAAACTGTTTTTT

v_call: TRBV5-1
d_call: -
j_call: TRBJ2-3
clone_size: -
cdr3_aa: CASSLGQGRTDTQYF
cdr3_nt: TGCGCCAGCAGCTTGGGTCAGGGTAGGACAGATACGCAGTATTTT

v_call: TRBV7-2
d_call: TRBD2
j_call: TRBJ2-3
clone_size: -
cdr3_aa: CASSRSGSGDTQYF
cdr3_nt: TGTGCCAGCAGCCGTAGCGGGAGCGGCGATACGCAGTATTTT

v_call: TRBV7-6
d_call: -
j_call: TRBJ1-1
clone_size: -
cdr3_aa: CASSLEDNRRTEAFF
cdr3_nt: TGTGCCAGCAGCTTAGAAGACAACCGTCGGACTGAAGCTTTCTTT

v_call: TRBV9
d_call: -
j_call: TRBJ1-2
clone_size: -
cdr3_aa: CASSVDRVGGYTF
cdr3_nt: TGTGCCAGCAGCGTAGACAGAGTAGGTGGCTACACCTTC

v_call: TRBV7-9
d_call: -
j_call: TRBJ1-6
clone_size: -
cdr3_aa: CASRPGTSNSPLHF
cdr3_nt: TGTGCCAGCAGACCCGGGACTTCAAATTCACCCCTCCACTTT

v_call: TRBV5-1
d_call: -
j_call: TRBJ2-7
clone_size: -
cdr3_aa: CASSAADSYEQYF
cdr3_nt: TGCGCCAGCAGCGCCGCGGACAGCTACGAGCAGTACTTC

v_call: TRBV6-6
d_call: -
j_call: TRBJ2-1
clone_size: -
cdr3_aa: CATQTGYTYNEQFF
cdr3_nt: TGTGCCACCCAGACAGGCTACACCTACAATGAGCAGTTCTTC

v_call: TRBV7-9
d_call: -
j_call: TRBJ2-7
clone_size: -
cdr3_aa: CASSSLQAGLSYEQYF
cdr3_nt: TGTGCCAGCAGCTCGCTCCAGGCGGGCCTCTCCTACGAGCAGTACTTC

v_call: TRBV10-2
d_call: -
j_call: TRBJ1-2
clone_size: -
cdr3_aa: CASSESGIGDGYTF
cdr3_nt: TGCGCCAGCAGTGAGTCGGGCATAGGGGATGGCTACACCTTC

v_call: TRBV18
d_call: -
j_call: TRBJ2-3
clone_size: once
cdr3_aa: CASSTLGDTDTQYF
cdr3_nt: TGTGCCAGCTCTACCCTAGGTGACACAGATACGCAGTATTTT

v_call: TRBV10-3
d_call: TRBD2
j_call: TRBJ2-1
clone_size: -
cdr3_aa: CAISPSASGYNEQFF
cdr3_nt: TGTGCCATCAGCCCGAGTGCTAGCGGCTACAATGAGCAGTTCTTC

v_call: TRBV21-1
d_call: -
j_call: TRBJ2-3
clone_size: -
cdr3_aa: CASSTYPRDRGTDTQYF
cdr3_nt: TGTGCCAGCAGCACCTACCCCCGGGACAGAGGGACTGATACGCAGTATTTT

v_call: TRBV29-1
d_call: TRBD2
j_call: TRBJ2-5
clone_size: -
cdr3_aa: CSGGLAGQETQYF
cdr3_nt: TGCAGCGGTGGACTAGCGGGGCAAGAGACCCAGTACTTC

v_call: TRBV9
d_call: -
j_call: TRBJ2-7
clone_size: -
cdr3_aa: CASSPRQGYYEQYF
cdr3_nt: TGTGCCAGCAGCCCCCGCCAGGGGTACTACGAGCAGTACTTC

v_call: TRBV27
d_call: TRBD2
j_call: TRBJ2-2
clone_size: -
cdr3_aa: CASSLLAGAPNTGELFF
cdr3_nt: TGTGCCAGCAGTTTATTAGCGGGAGCCCCGAACACCGGGGAGCTGTTTTTT